A selection of T cell receptor beta chains follows, all from one sample in a study of identical twins. TCRdb itself ran the 5' RACE reads through MiXCR, one entry per CDR3 protein. The data show 350,000 to 500,000 distinct CDR3 sequences, with approximately 17% seen just once and roughly an eighth held by the top ten. Sequenced material: naive T cells sorted from blood. The receptors shown here come from a man over 45 in good health. Each CDR3 is given with its conserved first and last residue. The D gene is left open where the match is weak. Only some rows state a clone size, as once, few, many or a class for expanded clones.

clone_size,j_call,v_call,d_call,cdr3_nt,cdr3_aa
many,TRBJ1-5,TRBV4-1,.,TGCGCCAGCAGCCAAGATCAGCTCAATCAGCCCCAGCATTTT,CASSQDQLNQPQHF
.,TRBJ2-3,TRBV20-1,TRBD2,TGCAGTGCTAGAGATGGGACTAGCGGCTCCACAGATACGCAGTATTTT,CSARDGTSGSTDTQYF
many,TRBJ2-7,TRBV15,.,TGTGCCACCAGCACCGATCGGCAGGGGTTAATCTACGAGCAGTACTTC,CATSTDRQGLIYEQYF
many,TRBJ2-2,TRBV4-1,.,TGCGCCAGCAGCCAAGAGATCAGGGTCACCGGGGAGCTGTTTTTT,CASSQEIRVTGELFF
.,TRBJ2-5,TRBV28,TRBD1,TGTGCCAGCAGACCCGGACAGGGTCCGACCCAGTACTTC,CASRPGQGPTQYF
few,TRBJ2-1,TRBV12-3/TRBV12-4,.,TGTGCCAGCAGCCCCGGGACAAGACTCAATGAGCAGTTCTTC,CASSPGTRLNEQFF
.,TRBJ1-4,TRBV20-1,.,TGCAGTGCTAGTCCTCCTACCACAGTTGGTGAAAAACTGTTTTTT,CSASPPTTVGEKLFF
few,TRBJ2-4,TRBV5-5,.,TGTGCCAGCAGCTTGGAGCAGGGTCGGGGCAAAAACATTCAGTACTTC,CASSLEQGRGKNIQYF
many,TRBJ2-7,TRBV4-3,.,TGCGCCAGCAGCCAATGGGAAAACTACGAGCAGTACTTC,CASSQWENYEQYF
.,TRBJ2-3,TRBV29-1,TRBD2,TGCAGCGTTGGGCTAGCGGCTCCAGATACGCAGTATTTT,CSVGLAAPDTQYF
few,TRBJ2-3,TRBV5-1,.,TGCGCCAGCAGCTTGCGGACAGGCACAGATACGCAGTATTTT,CASSLRTGTDTQYF
few,TRBJ2-2,TRBV28,.,TGTGCCAGCAGCGTAGGTGATGCCGGGGAGCTGTTTTTT,CASSVGDAGELFF
.,TRBJ2-7,TRBV11-1,.,TGTGCCAGCAGCTTAGGTAAAGGCCCCTACGAGCAGTACTTC,CASSLGKGPYEQYF
.,TRBJ1-1,TRBV4-3,.,TGCGCCAGCAGCCAAGAGTACAAGGGACTAAACGAAGCTTTCTTT,CASSQEYKGLNEAFF
few,TRBJ1-4,TRBV4-3,.,TGCGCCAGCAGCCAAGCGTCTGCAACTAATGAAAAACTGTTTTTT,CASSQASATNEKLFF
.,TRBJ2-1,TRBV14,.,TGTGCCAGCAGCCAATTCTATAGTGTCCGATACAATGAGCAGTTCTTC,CASSQFYSVRYNEQFF
few,TRBJ2-7,TRBV20-1,TRBD1,TGCAGTGCTAACGACAGGGGGCAGCGCGAGCAGTACTTC,CSANDRGQREQYF
once,TRBJ2-3,TRBV14,.,TGTGCCAGCAGCCAATGGGGGACAGATACGCAGTATTTT,CASSQWGTDTQYF
.,TRBJ1-2,TRBV20-1,TRBD1,TGCAGTGCTAGAGTGTTAAGGGACAGGGGATTCAATGGCTACACCTTC,CSARVLRDRGFNGYTF
.,TRBJ2-7,TRBV7-9,TRBD1,TGTGCCAGCAGCGGGCGGACAGGGTTCGAGCAGTACTTC,CASSGRTGFEQYF
many,TRBJ1-1,TRBV6-5,.,TGTGCCAGCAGTTACTCGATACAGGGAGGAAGCACTGAAGCTTTCTTT,CASSYSIQGGSTEAFF
.,TRBJ2-3,TRBV4-2,.,TGTGCCAGCAGCCAAGTGATATGGTCTAGCACAGATACGCAGTATTTT,CASSQVIWSSTDTQYF
.,TRBJ2-3,TRBV10-3,.,TGTGCCATCAGTGGGGGCAGTAGCACAGATACGCAGTATTTT,CAISGGSSTDTQYF
.,TRBJ1-1,TRBV27,.,TGTGCCAGCAGATCTCGTCCAGGGGTCTTACGTAACACTGAAGCTTTCTTT,CASRSRPGVLRNTEAFF
.,TRBJ2-3,TRBV12-3/TRBV12-4,TRBD2,TGTGCCAGCAGTTTATGGCGGGGGGCCACAGATACGCAGTATTTT,CASSLWRGATDTQYF
.,TRBJ2-7,TRBV6-2/TRBV6-3,.,TGTGCCAGCAGTTATAGGAGGGGGGACAGCTCCTACGAGCAGTACTTC,CASSYRRGDSSYEQYF
.,TRBJ2-3,TRBV2,.,TGTGCCAGCAGTCCGCGCACGACGCAGTATTTT,CASSPRTTQYF
.,TRBJ2-7,TRBV2,.,TGTGCCAGCAGCCCCTTGTTGGGGGACGGAGGGCAGTACTTC,CASSPLLGDGGQYF
few,TRBJ2-1,TRBV5-6,TRBD2,TGTGCCAGCAGCTTGGGTCCTAGCGGGAGTCGTATTGAGCAGTTCTTC,CASSLGPSGSRIEQFF
few,TRBJ2-5,TRBV10-3,.,TGTGCCATCAGTGATTCAGGGGGGGAGACCCAGTACTTC,CAISDSGGETQYF
.,TRBJ2-2,TRBV4-1,TRBD1,TGCGCCAGCAGCCTACTAACCAGGGGGCTTGCCGGGGAGCTGTTTTTT,CASSLLTRGLAGELFF
few,TRBJ2-3,TRBV28,TRBD2,TGTGCCACCGGAAGCGGGGAGCACACAGATACGCAGTATTTT,CATGSGEHTDTQYF
many,TRBJ2-1,TRBV10-3,TRBD2,TGTGCCATCAAGGCGGGAGTCAACTACAATGAGCAGTTCTTC,CAIKAGVNYNEQFF
.,TRBJ1-2,TRBV9,.,TGTGCCAGCAGCGTAGGCGGCAGACCGTTTAACTATGGCTACACCTTC,CASSVGGRPFNYGYTF
.,TRBJ2-3,TRBV4-3,TRBD2,TGCTCCAGCAGCCAGAGCGCGACTAGCGGGAGGCAACGTCTGTATTTT,CSSSQSATSGRQRLYF
few,TRBJ2-1,TRBV15,TRBD2,TGTGCCACCAGCAGAGCTAGCGGCTCCTACAATGAGCAGTTCTTC,CATSRASGSYNEQFF
many,TRBJ2-1,TRBV5-5,TRBD1,TGTGCCAGCAGCTGGTCGGGACAGGGCTACAATGAGCAGTTCTTC,CASSWSGQGYNEQFF
few,TRBJ1-5,TRBV5-5,TRBD1,TGTGCCAGCAGCTCCATCCTCCCGACAGGGGCCAATCAGCCCCAGCATTTT,CASSSILPTGANQPQHF
few,TRBJ1-5,TRBV10-3,.,TGTGCCATCAGTGACCCTGCCGGGGGCCTCAATCAGCCCCAGCATTTT,CAISDPAGGLNQPQHF
few,TRBJ1-1,TRBV5-1,.,TGCGCCAGCAGCTTGGAGGGCTCGTCGGCTTTCTTT,CASSLEGSSAFF
few,TRBJ1-6,TRBV6-1,.,TGTGCCAGCAGTGAAGAACTATTAATCTATTCACCCCTCCACTTT,CASSEELLIYSPLHF
few,TRBJ2-7,TRBV5-1,.,TGCGCCAGCAGCTTGTTGTCCGACGGGGGCTACGAGCAGTACTTC,CASSLLSDGGYEQYF
once,TRBJ2-6,TRBV20-1,TRBD1,TGCAGTGCTACGGACAGGGATGGGATGAGATCTGGGGCCAACGTCCTGACTTTC,CSATDRDGMRSGANVLTF
.,TRBJ2-7,TRBV20-1,.,TGCAGTGCTGGGGGTCACGAGCAGTACTTC,CSAGGHEQYF
.,TRBJ2-5,TRBV14,.,TGTGCCAGCAGCCAAGGACGCGGGAATTATCAAGAGACCCAGTACTTC,CASSQGRGNYQETQYF
many,TRBJ2-2,TRBV5-5,TRBD2,TGTGCCAGCAGCTTACCTCGGGGGGGGAACACCGGGGAGCTGTTTTTT,CASSLPRGGNTGELFF
.,TRBJ2-1,TRBV2,TRBD2,TGTGCCAGCAGTGTGGAGCGGGGGGCCCGGAATGAGCAGTTCTTC,CASSVERGARNEQFF
many,TRBJ2-2,TRBV5-1,TRBD1,TGCGCCAGCACCCGGGACAGGGAGTCCGGGGAGCTGTTTTTT,CASTRDRESGELFF
.,TRBJ2-1,TRBV28,TRBD1,TGTGCCAGCAGTTTATACTACCCAAACAGGGGGCGAAAACTCAATGAGCAGTTCTTC,CASSLYYPNRGRKLNEQFF
many,TRBJ2-5,TRBV29-1,.,TGCAGCGTTATTCCACGTCCGGAAGGGCAAGAGACCCAGTACTTC,CSVIPRPEGQETQYF
.,TRBJ1-1,TRBV7-8,TRBD1,TGTGCCAGCAGCTCTGACAGGGCGGCTTTCTTT,CASSSDRAAFF
.,TRBJ2-3,TRBV11-2,.,TGTGCCAGCAGCCCTAGGATGTCAGGGAGATCAGATACGCAGTATTTT,CASSPRMSGRSDTQYF
.,TRBJ2-1,TRBV2,.,TGTGCCAGCAGGCCCCGGGTCTACAATGAGCAGTTCTTC,CASRPRVYNEQFF